Listed here are 14 T cell receptor beta chains from one sample, sequenced in a study of human T cells and chemical hapten exposure. Each CDR3 protein is one row after TCRdb ran MiXCR on the RACE reads. The sample lists 240,000 or so distinct CDR3 sequences, more than 6.5% occurring once. Stated time point: pre-sensitization, week 0. Treatment indicated: therapeutic diphenylcyclopropenone sensitization with weekly scalp DPC. The sequences come from whole blood, collected in connection with sensitization to the hapten diphenylcyclopropenone (DPC). Every receptor here comes from a woman between 35 and 50 years old with alopecia areata. Some clones in this sample may be carry-over from other donors' samples.

This clonotype was found a few times. This chain uses TRBV9 with TRBJ2-7; 11 bases are a match to TRBD2. Germline lookup yields CDR1 SGDLS and CDR2 YYNGEE. V shed 0 bases, J shed 6 bases, and the junction held 2 bases outside the gene matches. The CDR3 totals 14 residues. The CDR3 DNA reads TGTGCCAGCAGCGTAGACACTAGCGGGAGCGAGCAGTACTTC. Protein sequence: CASSVDTSGSEQYF.

This clonotype occurred a few times. The CDR3 loop is CASSPLRGYEQYF. The CDR3 DNA reads TGTGCCAGCAGCCCCCTGCGGGGCTACGAGCAGTACTTC. This chain joins TRBV9 and TRBJ2-7, with D tentatively TRBD2 (6 bases). V dropped 4 bases and J dropped 3 bases, with 11 bases sitting between them. The CDR3 sequence is 13 residues long. Germline CDR1 is SGDLS and CDR2 is YYNGEE. Based on the CDR3 plus reference TRBV9 and TRBJ2-7, the full variable domain is DSGVTQTPKHLITATGQRVTLRCSPRSGDLSVYWYQQSLDQGLQFLIQYYNGEERAKGNILERFSAQQFPDLHSELNLSSLELGDSALYFCASSPLRGYEQYFGPGTRLTVT.

This clonotype has only a few counts. V and J are TRBV27 and TRBJ2-5, with 9 positions matching TRBD2. The CDR3 spans 15 residues. J gave up 5 bases and V 0 bases, and 4 bases lay outside the gene matches. Germline assignment: CDR1 MNHEY and CDR2 SMNVEV (reference sequence). CDR3 bases: TGTGCCAGCAGTTTATCTAGCGGGAGTTGGGAGACCCAGTACTTC. It specifies CASSLSSGSWETQYF.

The chain is built from TRBV29-1 and TRBJ2-2; the D gene could be TRBD1 or TRBD2 (5 bases each). Trimming took 7 bases from V and 4 from J, leaving 13 bases between them. Germline CDR1 SQVTM, CDR2 ANQGSEA. This CDR3 is built from 13 residues. As DNA, the CDR3 is TGCAGCGGCCGCAGGGCGGGCACCGGGGAGCTGTTTTTT. Protein product: CSGRRAGTGELFF.

J is TRBJ2-3 and V is TRBV28, with 8 bases lining up with TRBD1. The CDR3 consists of 15 residues. Germline V lookup: CDR1 MDHEN, CDR2 SYDVKM. Germline trimming cut 5 bases from V and 0 bases from J; bases unmatched to any gene: 4. The CDR3 DNA sequence: TGTGCCAGCAGTCCAGACAGGGGTAGCACAGATACGCAGTATTTT. Translation: CASSPDRGSTDTQYF. Drawing the rest from reference TRBV28 and TRBJ2-3, the complete variable domain is DVKVTQSSRYLVKRTGEKVFLECVQDMDHENMFWYRQDPGLGLRLIYFSYDVKMKEKGDIPEGYSVSREKKERFSLILESASTNQTSMYLCASSPDRGSTDTQYFGPGTRLTVL.

This clonotype has only a few counts. The chain employs TRBV29-1 and TRBJ2-7; the D is unclear. V gave up 2 bases and J gave up 6 bases, with 14 bases separating them. The germline CDR1 and CDR2 sequences are SQVTM and ANQGSEA. CDR3 length: 13 residues. For the CDR3, the DNA is TGCAGCGTTGAAAATCCCAGGTGGGGCGAGCAGTACTTC. Its translation is CSVENPRWGEQYF.

This clonotype has more than one count but fewer than ten. V gene TRBV12-3 or TRBV12-4 combines with J gene TRBJ1-4; D not certain. The CDR3 is 12 amino acids. The V end lost 0 bases, the J end lost 12 bases, and 8 bases lay between the germline ends. The CDR3 DNA is TGTGCCAGCAGTTTAGCTTCCTGGGAACTGTTTTTT. Its protein product is CASSLASWELFF.

V and J are TRBV27 and TRBJ2-1; D is perhaps TRBD2 (5 bases). Germline V CDR1 and CDR2: MNHEY, SMNVEV (reference sequence). V shed 3 bases and J shed 5 bases, with 11 bases lying between them. The CDR3 extends over 14 amino acids. CDR3 sequence reads: CASSFASTHNEQFF. The CDR3 region has the DNA TGTGCCAGCAGTTTTGCTAGCACCCACAATGAGCAGTTCTTC.

A few counts support this clonotype. The gene calls are TRBV7-9 and TRBJ1-5; D is perhaps TRBD1 (6 bases). The V gene lost 1 base and the J gene lost 7 bases, with 11 bases spanning the gap. The germline gives CDR1 SEHNR, CDR2 FQNEAQ (reference sequence). This CDR3 region has 14 residues. The chain's CDR3 is CASSLDTGQQPQHF. CDR3 coding DNA: TGTGCCAGCAGCTTAGACACAGGGCAACAGCCCCAGCATTTT. Complete variable domain (other parts from reference TRBV7-9 and TRBJ1-5): DTGVSQNPRHKITKRGQNVTFRCDPISEHNRLYWYRQTLGQGPEFLTYFQNEAQLEKSRLLSDRFSAERPKGSFSTLEIQRTEQGDSAMYLCASSLDTGQQPQHFGDGTRLSIL.

This clonotype has just a few counts. J is TRBJ2-7 and V is TRBV20-1; perhaps TRBD1 as D (6 bases). V was trimmed by 5 bases and J by 2 bases, leaving 19 bases between them. CDR3 length: 15 amino acids. CDR1 and CDR2 from the germline V gene are DFQATT and SNEGSKA (reference sequence). CDR3 loop: CSAQRPGATTYEQYF. CDR3 coding DNA: TGCAGTGCTCAGCGCCCAGGGGCTACAACCTACGAGCAGTACTTC.

The chain joins TRBV12-3 or TRBV12-4 to TRBJ1-1, with D possibly being TRBD1 (5 bases). CDR3 length equals 18 residues. V was shortened by 1 base and J by 2 bases, with 20 bases between the two germline ends. The CDR3 DNA reads TGTGCCAGCAGTTTAGGTCCAGGGACGAGGGAAATAAACACTGAAGCTTTCTTT. Translated: CASSLGPGTREINTEAFF.

This clonotype was counted between two and nine times. This rearrangement joins TRBV7-9 to TRBJ2-3, with 11 bases identical to TRBD2. From germline, CDR1 is SEHNR and CDR2 FQNEAQ (reference sequence). J lost 10 bases, V lost 4 bases, and 7 bases had no gene match. The CDR3 spans 14 residues. This CDR3 reads CASSYSGRAGAQYF. The CDR3 DNA follows: TGTGCCAGCAGCTATAGCGGGAGGGCCGGAGCGCAGTATTTT.

The sample holds a few counts of this clonotype. This sequence joins TRBV3-1 and TRBJ2-5, with a tentative D call TRBD2 (6 bases). Germline assignment: CDR1 LGHDT and CDR2 YNNKEL (reference sequence). The CDR3 covers 14 residues. V was clipped by 1 base and J by 4 bases, with 10 bases between them. The CDR3 DNA is TGTGCCAGCAGCCAAGCGGGAGAGGTAGAGACCCAGTACTTC. Protein product: CASSQAGEVETQYF.

The chain recombines TRBV7-2 with TRBJ1-1; D is unresolved. V dropped 5 bases and J dropped 2 bases, with 12 bases sitting between them. This CDR3 contains 14 residues. Germline V CDR1 and CDR2: SGHTA, FQGNSA. The CDR3 reads CASSPRAANTEAFF. CDR3 DNA sequence: TGTGCCAGCAGCCCCCGGGCCGCTAACACTGAAGCTTTCTTT.